What follows are 17 T cell receptor beta chains derived from one specimen sequenced in a study of identical twins. TCRdb re-called the 5' RACE reads with MiXCR, one entry per CDR3 protein. This sample carries 640,000 or so distinct CDR3 sequences, over 5% of them seen once, and the ten largest clones take approximately 1.6%. The source material was naive T cells sorted from blood. Receptor source: a man aged 18-30 years in good health.

The table lists this clonotype with a few counts. The rearrangement uses TRBV6-1 and TRBJ2-5; 7 bases align to TRBD1. This CDR3 contains 14 residues. From germline, CDR1 is MNHNS and CDR2 SASEGT. J lost 2 bases, V lost 7 bases, and 7 bases had no gene match. The CDR3 protein is CASKQGGPQETQYF. In DNA form, the CDR3 reads TGTGCCAGCAAACAAGGGGGCCCACAAGAGACCCAGTACTTC.

In this sample, this clonotype turned up a few times. This chain joins TRBV29-1 and TRBJ2-7; 7 bases line up with TRBD1. Looked up from germline, CDR1 is SQVTM and CDR2 is ANQGSEA. Trimming took 6 bases from V and 4 from J; bases not matched to a gene: 12. The CDR3 extends over 14 amino acids. The CDR3 DNA reads as TGCAGCGTCGCAGAGACAGGGATGGGGTACGAGCAGTACTTC. Translated, it gives CSVAETGMGYEQYF.

This clonotype has ten or more counts. This chain connects TRBV20-1 to TRBJ2-3; maybe TRBD1 (5 bases). V was cut by 3 bases and J by 0 bases, with 10 bases left in between. This CDR3 has 14 residues. CDR1 and CDR2 (germline): DFQATT, SNEGSKA (reference sequence). The CDR3 loop reads CSASIGVSTDTQYF. The CDR3 nucleotides read TGCAGTGCTAGTATAGGGGTTAGCACAGATACGCAGTATTTT.

This clonotype was seen repeatedly, ten times or more. The CDR3 nucleotides read TGCAGTGCTAATGGGGACAGCCAAGAGACCCAGTACTTC. As protein: CSANGDSQETQYF. The chain has TRBV20-1 and TRBJ2-5; 7 bases are shared with TRBD1. Germline V lookup: CDR1 DFQATT, CDR2 SNEGSKA (reference sequence). The CDR3 sequence is 13 residues long. V lost 4 bases and J lost 1; bases outside the gene matches: 3.

V and J are TRBV5-1 and TRBJ2-3, with 9 bases fitting TRBD1. The CDR3 is made up of 15 amino acids. J gave up 4 bases and V 4 bases, and 7 bases lay outside the gene matches. In germline, CDR1 is SGHRS, CDR2 YFSETQ. As DNA, the CDR3 is TGCGCCAGCAGCGGGGGGACAGGGAGCGCAGATACGCAGTATTTT. Amino acid sequence: CASSGGTGSADTQYF.

The chain is built from TRBV6-2 or TRBV6-3 and TRBJ2-5; D possibly corresponds to TRBD2 (5 bases). The germline V gene has CDR1 MNHEY and CDR2 SVGEGT. V lost 0 bases and J lost 5, with 13 bases in between. The CDR3 covers 15 residues. In DNA, the CDR3 is TGTGCCAGCAGTTACTCGAGGCAGCCGGGGGAGACCCAGTACTTC. Translating gives CASSYSRQPGETQYF.

This clonotype was observed at least ten times. V and J are TRBV5-1 and TRBJ1-6; 8 positions agree with TRBD1. CDR1 SGHRS and CDR2 YFSETQ come from the germline V gene. Unmatched junction bases numbered 19, after V lost 1 base and J lost 10 bases. This CDR3 is 19 amino acids long. This CDR3 reads CASSLSVGSPDRDGSPLHF. CDR3 nucleotides: TGCGCCAGCAGCTTGAGTGTCGGAAGCCCGGACAGGGACGGCTCACCCCTCCACTTT.

The rearrangement links TRBV20-1 to TRBJ1-2; no definite D call. The CDR3 contains 12 residues. The germline V and J ends were trimmed by 7 bases and 3 bases, with 12 bases remaining between them. Germline-derived CDR1 and CDR2 are DFQATT and SNEGSKA (reference sequence). CDR3 amino acids: CSVAGEDYGYTF. DNA for the CDR3: TGCAGTGTGGCCGGGGAAGACTATGGCTACACCTTC.

This clonotype was detected ten times or more. This chain connects TRBV6-2 or TRBV6-3 to TRBJ2-2, with 7 bases matching TRBD1. This CDR3 contains 17 residues. Germline lookup yields CDR1 MNHEY and CDR2 SVGEGT. The ends lost 6 bases at V and 6 bases at J; junction bases unmatched: 16. The CDR3 here is CASRGPVTGPLAGELFF. The CDR3 coding sequence is TGTGCCAGCAGAGGACCAGTGACAGGGCCCCTGGCCGGGGAGCTGTTTTTT.

This clonotype was seen a few times. This chain joins TRBV7-2 and TRBJ2-1, with a tentative D call TRBD2 (5 bases). CDR3 length equals 22 residues. CDR1 is SGHTA, CDR2 FQGNSA, per germline. The ends were cut back, 2 bases at V and 2 bases at J, with 31 bases in the middle. CDR3 sequence: CASSLLGRRTWSGDVPYNEQFF. The CDR3 region has the DNA TGTGCCAGCAGCTTATTGGGCAGGCGTACTTGGAGCGGAGACGTCCCCTACAATGAGCAGTTCTTC. Full variable domain (outside the CDR3, taken from reference TRBV7-2 and TRBJ2-1): GAGVSQSPSNKVTEKGKDVELRCDPISGHTALYWYRQSLGQGLEFLIYFQGNSAPDKSGLPSDRFSAERTGGSVSTLTIQRTQQEDSAVYLCASSLLGRRTWSGDVPYNEQFFGPGTRLTVL.

This clonotype showed up just a few times. CDR3 bases: TGCGCCAGCAGCCAAGAGTTAGGGGGACAGGGACCAGATACGCAGTATTTT. It specifies CASSQELGGQGPDTQYF. The gene calls are TRBV4-3 and TRBJ2-3; 9 nucleotides agree with TRBD1. Germline values: CDR1 LGHNA, CDR2 YSLEER. The junction had 8 bases not matched to a gene; V was cut back by 0 bases and J by 4 bases. The CDR3 contains 17 residues.

This clonotype was seen only a few times. The gene calls are TRBV28 and TRBJ2-1, with D unresolved. V lost 3 bases and J lost 7, with 16 bases in between. The V gene's germline CDR1 is MDHEN and CDR2 SYDVKM. CDR3 size: 15 residues. CDR3 nucleotides: TGTGCCAGCAGTTTCGAGGCAGGCCCCGGGAATGAGCAGTTCTTC. Its protein product is CASSFEAGPGNEQFF.

The chain couples TRBV18 to TRBJ2-7; TRBD1 is a possible D gene (6 bases). CDR1 KGHSH and CDR2 LQKENI come from the germline V gene. CDR3 length equals 18 residues. Trimming shortened V by 2 bases and J by 0 bases, and 20 bases separated the two germline ends. The CDR3 loop is CASSPALIQGIHSYEQYV. In DNA, the CDR3 is TGTGCCAGCTCACCAGCGTTAATTCAGGGGATCCACTCCTACGAGCAGTACGTC.

This clonotype was recorded many times. The chain combines TRBV20-1 with TRBJ1-5, with a tentative D call TRBD1 (6 bases). The length of the CDR3 is 13 residues. Germline V lookup: CDR1 DFQATT, CDR2 SNEGSKA (reference sequence). V lost 5 bases and J lost 4, with 12 bases in between. CDR3 coding DNA: TGCAGTGCTGGGGGGGCCGGGAATCAGCCCCAGCATTTT. Encoded protein: CSAGGAGNQPQHF.

This clonotype was detected a few times. The rearrangement links TRBV21-1 to TRBJ2-3; TRBD2 is taken as the D call from the table, unchecked against the DNA. TRBV21-1 is classified as a pseudogene. This CDR3 has 17 residues. CDR3 protein: CASSKPSGHSSTDTQYF. CDR3 bases: TGTGCCAGCAGCAAACCAAGCGGTCATTCTAGCACAGATACGCAGTATTTT.

The chain links TRBV24-1 to TRBJ2-3; no reliable D call. This CDR3 is 14 amino acids long. Germline loops: CDR1 KGHDR, CDR2 SFDVKD. The ends were cut back, 3 bases at V and 4 bases at J, with 10 bases in the middle. This CDR3 reads CATSDQAVADTQYF. CDR3 nucleotide sequence: TGTGCCACCAGTGATCAGGCGGTTGCAGATACGCAGTATTTT.

Ten or more counts support this clonotype. The gene calls are TRBV5-1 and TRBJ2-3; a weak D match, TRBD2 (6 bases). Deletions cut 4 bases from V and 0 bases from J, with 15 bases between. Germline V gives CDR1 SGHRS, CDR2 YFSETQ. This CDR3 contains 16 residues. The CDR3 here is CASSRIGGRSTDTQYF. In DNA form, the CDR3 reads TGCGCCAGCAGCCGAATAGGAGGGCGAAGCACAGATACGCAGTATTTT.